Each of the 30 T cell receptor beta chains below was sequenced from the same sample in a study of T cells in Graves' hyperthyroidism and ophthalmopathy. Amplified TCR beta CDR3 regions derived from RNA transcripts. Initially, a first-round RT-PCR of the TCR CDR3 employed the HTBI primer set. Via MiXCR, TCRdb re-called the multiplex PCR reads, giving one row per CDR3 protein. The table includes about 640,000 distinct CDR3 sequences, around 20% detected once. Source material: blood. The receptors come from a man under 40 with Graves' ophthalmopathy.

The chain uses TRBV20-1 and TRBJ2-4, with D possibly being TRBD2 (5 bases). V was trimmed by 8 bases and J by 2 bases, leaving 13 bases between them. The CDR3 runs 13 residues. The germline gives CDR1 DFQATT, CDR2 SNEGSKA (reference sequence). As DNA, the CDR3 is TGCAGTACCAGAGCGGCGACCAAAAACATTCAGTACTTC. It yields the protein CSTRAATKNIQYF.

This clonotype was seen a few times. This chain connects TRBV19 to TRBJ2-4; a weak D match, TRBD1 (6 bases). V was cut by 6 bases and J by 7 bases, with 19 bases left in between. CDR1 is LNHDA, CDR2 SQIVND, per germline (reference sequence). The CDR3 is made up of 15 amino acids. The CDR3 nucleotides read TGTGCCAGTAGCCTCCGGGGCAGGGGTGAGAACATTCAGTACTTC. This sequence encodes CASSLRGRGENIQYF.

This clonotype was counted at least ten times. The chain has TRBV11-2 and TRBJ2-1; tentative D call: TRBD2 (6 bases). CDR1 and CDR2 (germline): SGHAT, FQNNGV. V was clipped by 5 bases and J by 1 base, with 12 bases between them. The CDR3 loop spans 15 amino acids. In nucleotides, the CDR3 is TGTGCCAGCAGCCGGAGGGTAGGTTCCTACAATGAGCAGTTCTTC. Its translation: CASSRRVGSYNEQFF. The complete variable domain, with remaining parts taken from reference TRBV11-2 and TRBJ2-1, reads EAGVAQSPRYKIIEKRQSVAFWCNPISGHATLYWYQQILGQGPKLLIQFQNNGVVDDSQLPKDRFSAERLKGVDSTLKIQPAKLEDSAVYLCASSRRVGSYNEQFFGPGTRLTVL.

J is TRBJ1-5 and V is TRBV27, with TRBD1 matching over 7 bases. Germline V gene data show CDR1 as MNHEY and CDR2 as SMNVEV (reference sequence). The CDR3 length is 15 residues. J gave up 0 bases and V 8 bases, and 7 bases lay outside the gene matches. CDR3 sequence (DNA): TGTGCCAGCCATCCACAGGGGCATAGCAATCAGCCCCAGCATTTT. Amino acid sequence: CASHPQGHSNQPQHF.

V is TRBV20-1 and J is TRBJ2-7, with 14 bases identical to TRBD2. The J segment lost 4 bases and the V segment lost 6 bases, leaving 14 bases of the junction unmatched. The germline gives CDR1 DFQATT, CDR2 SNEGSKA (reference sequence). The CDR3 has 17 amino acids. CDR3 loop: CSAPGTSGRRRSYEQYF. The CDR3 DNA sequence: TGCAGTGCCCCCGGGACTAGCGGGAGAAGGCGCTCATACGAGCAGTACTTC.

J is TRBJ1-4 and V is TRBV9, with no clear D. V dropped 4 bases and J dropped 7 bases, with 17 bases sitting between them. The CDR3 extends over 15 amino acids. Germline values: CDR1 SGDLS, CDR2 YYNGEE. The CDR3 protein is CASSSSGSTGEKLFF. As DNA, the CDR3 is TGTGCCAGCAGCTCCAGTGGGTCCACCGGTGAAAAACTGTTTTTT.

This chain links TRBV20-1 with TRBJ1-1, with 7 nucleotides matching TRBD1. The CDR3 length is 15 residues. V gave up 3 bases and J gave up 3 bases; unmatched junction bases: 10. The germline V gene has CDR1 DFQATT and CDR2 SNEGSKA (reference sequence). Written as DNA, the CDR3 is TGCAGTGCTAGGGCAAGGGGGCGCACGGACACTGAAGCTTTCTTT. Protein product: CSARARGRTDTEAFF.

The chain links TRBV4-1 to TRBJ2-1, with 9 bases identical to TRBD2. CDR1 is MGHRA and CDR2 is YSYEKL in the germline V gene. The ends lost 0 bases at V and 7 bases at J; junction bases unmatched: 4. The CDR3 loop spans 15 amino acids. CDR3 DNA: TGCGCCAGCAGCCAAGAACTAGCGGGTGATAATGAGCAGTTCTTC. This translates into CASSQELAGDNEQFF.

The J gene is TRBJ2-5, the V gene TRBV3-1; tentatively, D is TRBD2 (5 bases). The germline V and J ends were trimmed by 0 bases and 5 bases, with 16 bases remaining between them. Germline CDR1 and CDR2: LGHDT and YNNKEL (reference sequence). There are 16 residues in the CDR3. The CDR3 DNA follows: TGTGCCAGCAGCCAAGATTTCGCTAGCCGAAGGGAGACCCAGTACTTC. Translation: CASSQDFASRRETQYF.

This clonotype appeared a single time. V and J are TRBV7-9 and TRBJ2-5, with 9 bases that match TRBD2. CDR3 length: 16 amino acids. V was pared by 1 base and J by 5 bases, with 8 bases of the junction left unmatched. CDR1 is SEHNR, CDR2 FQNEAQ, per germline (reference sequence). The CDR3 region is CASSLGPASGIETQYF. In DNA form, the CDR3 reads TGTGCCAGCAGCTTAGGACCGGCTAGCGGGATCGAGACCCAGTACTTC. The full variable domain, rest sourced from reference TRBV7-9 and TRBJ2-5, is DTGVSQNPRHKITKRGQNVTFRCDPISEHNRLYWYRQTLGQGPEFLTYFQNEAQLEKSRLLSDRFSAERPKGSFSTLEIQRTEQGDSAMYLCASSLGPASGIETQYFGPGTRLLVL.

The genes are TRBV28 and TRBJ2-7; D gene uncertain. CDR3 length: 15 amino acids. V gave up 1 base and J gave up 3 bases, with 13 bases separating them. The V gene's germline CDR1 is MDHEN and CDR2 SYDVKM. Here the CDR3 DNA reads TGTGCCAGCAGTTTATCGAGACGGCTTGACTACGAGCAGTACTTC. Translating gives CASSLSRRLDYEQYF.

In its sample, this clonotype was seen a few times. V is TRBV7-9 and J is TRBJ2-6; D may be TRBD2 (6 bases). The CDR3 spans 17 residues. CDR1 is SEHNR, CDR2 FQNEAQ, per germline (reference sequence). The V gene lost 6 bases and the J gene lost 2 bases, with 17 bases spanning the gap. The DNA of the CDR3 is TGTGCCAGCAGTCGAGTGGGGGGTTTTACTGGGGCCAACGTCCTGACTTTC. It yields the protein CASSRVGGFTGANVLTF.

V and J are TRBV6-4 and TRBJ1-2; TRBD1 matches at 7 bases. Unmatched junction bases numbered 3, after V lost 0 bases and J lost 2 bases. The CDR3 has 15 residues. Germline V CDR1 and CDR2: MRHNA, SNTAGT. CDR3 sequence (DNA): TGTGCCAGCAGTGACTCGAACAGGGGCAACTATGGCTACACCTTC. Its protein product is CASSDSNRGNYGYTF.

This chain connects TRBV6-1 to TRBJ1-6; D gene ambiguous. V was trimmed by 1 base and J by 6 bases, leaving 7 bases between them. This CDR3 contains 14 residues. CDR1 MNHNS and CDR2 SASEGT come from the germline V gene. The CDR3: CASSEVYPNSPLHF. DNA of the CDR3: TGTGCCAGCAGTGAAGTCTACCCTAATTCACCCCTCCACTTT.

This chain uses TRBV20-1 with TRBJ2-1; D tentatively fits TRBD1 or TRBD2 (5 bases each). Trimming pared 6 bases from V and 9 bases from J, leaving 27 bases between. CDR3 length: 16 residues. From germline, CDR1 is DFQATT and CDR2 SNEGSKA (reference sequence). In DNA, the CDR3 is TGCAGTGCCGCGCCGACGGTCAGAGGGGTTCGAAGTGAGCAGTTCTTC. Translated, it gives CSAAPTVRGVRSEQFF.

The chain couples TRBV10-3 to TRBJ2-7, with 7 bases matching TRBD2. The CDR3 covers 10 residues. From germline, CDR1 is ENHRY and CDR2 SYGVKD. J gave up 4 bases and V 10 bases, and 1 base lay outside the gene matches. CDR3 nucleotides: TGTGCCACGCGGGAGTACGAGCAGTACTTC. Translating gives CATREYEQYF.

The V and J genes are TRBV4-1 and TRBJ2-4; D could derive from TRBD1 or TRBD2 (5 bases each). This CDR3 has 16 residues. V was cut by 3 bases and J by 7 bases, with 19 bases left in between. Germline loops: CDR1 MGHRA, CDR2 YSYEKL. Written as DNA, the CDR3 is TGCGCCAGCAGCCAGTTCTTGGGACCACCCTCTAACATTCAGTACTTC. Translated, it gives CASSQFLGPPSNIQYF.

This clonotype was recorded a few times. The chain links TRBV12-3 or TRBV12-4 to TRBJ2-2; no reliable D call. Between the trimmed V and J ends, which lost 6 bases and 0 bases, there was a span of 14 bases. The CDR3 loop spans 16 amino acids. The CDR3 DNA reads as TGTGCCAGCAGCGCGAGGTATTACACGAACACCGGGGAGCTGTTTTTT. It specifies CASSARYYTNTGELFF.

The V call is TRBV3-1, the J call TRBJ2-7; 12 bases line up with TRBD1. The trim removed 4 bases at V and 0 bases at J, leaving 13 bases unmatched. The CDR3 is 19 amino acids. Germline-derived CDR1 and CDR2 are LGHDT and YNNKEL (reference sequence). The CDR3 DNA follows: TGTGCCAGCAGCCGCCGGGACAGGGGGCTTAGCGGGAGCTCCTACGAGCAGTACTTC. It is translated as CASSRRDRGLSGSSYEQYF.

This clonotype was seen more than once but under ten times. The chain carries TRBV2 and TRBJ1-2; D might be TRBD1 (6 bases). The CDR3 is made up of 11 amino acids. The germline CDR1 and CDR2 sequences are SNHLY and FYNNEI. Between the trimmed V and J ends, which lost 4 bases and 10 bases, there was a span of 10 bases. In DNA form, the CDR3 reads TGTGCCAGCAGTGGAGGACAGAACTACACCTTC. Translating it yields CASSGGQNYTF.

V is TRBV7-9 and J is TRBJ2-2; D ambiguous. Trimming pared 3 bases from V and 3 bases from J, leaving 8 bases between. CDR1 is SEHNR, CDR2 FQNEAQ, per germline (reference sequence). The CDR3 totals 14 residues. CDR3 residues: CASSLRSYTGELFF. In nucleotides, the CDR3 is TGTGCCAGCAGCTTGCGTTCCTACACCGGGGAGCTGTTTTTT.

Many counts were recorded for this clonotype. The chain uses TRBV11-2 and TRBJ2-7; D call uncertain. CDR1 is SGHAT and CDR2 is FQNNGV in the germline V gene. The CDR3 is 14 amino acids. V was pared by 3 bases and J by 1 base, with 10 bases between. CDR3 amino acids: CASSFGLSSYEQYF. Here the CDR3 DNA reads TGTGCCAGCAGCTTCGGGTTAAGTTCCTACGAGCAGTACTTC.

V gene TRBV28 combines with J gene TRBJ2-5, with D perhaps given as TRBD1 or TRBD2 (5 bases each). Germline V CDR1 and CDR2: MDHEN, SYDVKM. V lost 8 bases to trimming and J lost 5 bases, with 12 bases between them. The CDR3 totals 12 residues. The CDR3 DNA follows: TGTGCCAGCGGGACCCTGGGCGAGACCCAGTACTTC. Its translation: CASGTLGETQYF.

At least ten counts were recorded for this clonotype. CDR3 region: CSATDNEQFF. CDR3 DNA: TGCAGTGCTACGGACAATGAGCAGTTCTTC. V and J are TRBV20-1 and TRBJ2-1; D uncertain. This CDR3 region has 10 residues. Germline assignment: CDR1 DFQATT and CDR2 SNEGSKA (reference sequence). The germline V and J ends were trimmed by 4 bases and 5 bases, with 3 bases remaining between them.

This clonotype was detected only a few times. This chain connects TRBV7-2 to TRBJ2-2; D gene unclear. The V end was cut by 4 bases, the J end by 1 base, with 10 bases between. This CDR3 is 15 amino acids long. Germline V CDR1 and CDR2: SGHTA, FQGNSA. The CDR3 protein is CASSSGRKNTGELFF. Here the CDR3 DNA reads TGTGCCAGCAGCTCCGGACGTAAGAACACCGGGGAGCTGTTTTTT. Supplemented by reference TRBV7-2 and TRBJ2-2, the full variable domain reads GAGVSQSPSNKVTEKGKDVELRCDPISGHTALYWYRQSLGQGLEFLIYFQGNSAPDKSGLPSDRFSAERTGGSVSTLTIQRTQQEDSAVYLCASSSGRKNTGELFFGEGSRLTVL.

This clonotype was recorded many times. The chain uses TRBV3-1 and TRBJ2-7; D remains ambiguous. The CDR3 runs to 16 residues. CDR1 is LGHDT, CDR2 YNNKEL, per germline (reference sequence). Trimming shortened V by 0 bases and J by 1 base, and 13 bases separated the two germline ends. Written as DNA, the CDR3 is TGTGCCAGCAGCCAAGATAGGACCAGTAATTCCTACGAGCAGTACTTC. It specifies CASSQDRTSNSYEQYF.

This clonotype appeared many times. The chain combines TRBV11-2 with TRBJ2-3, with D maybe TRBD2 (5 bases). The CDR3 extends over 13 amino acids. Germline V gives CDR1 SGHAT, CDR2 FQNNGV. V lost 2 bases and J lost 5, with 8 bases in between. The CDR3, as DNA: TGTGCCAGCAGCTTAAACGGGGAAGATACGCAGTATTTT. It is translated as CASSLNGEDTQYF.

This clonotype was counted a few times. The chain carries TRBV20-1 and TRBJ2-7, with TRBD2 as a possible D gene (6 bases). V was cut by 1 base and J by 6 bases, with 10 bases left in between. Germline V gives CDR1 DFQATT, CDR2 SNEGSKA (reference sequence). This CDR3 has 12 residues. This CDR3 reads CSARVGGREQYF. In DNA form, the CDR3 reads TGCAGTGCTAGAGTAGGAGGGCGCGAGCAGTACTTC.

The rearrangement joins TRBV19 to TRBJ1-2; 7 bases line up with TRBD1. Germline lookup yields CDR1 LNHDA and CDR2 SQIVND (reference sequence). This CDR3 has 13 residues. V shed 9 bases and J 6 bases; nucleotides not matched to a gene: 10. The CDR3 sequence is CASRPTGVDGYTF. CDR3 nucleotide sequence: TGTGCCAGCCGACCTACAGGGGTCGATGGCTACACCTTC.

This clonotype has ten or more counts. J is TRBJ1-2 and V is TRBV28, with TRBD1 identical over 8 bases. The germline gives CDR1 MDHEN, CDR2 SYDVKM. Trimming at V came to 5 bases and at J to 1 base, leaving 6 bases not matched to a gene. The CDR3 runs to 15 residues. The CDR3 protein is CASSLSTGVNYGYTF. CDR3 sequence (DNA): TGTGCCAGCAGTCTCTCGACAGGGGTTAACTATGGCTACACCTTC.